This T cell receptor (beta chain) was identified in a study of T-cell reconstitution after alpha-beta-depleted transplantation in children. Overall study results and limits: Reports say that about two months after transplant, the alpha-beta T cells came out of several hundred graft clones that had expanded. Diversity of TCRbeta at day 60 was high in some patients, arising from surviving recipient T cells and thymic progenitors. T-cell counts and diversity at one year post-transplant came mainly from newly produced T cells.

As it was prepared, the TCRbeta library received unique molecular identifiers. MiXCR was run by TCRdb on the PCR reads, yielding one entry per CDR3 protein. The sample shows around 450,000 distinct CDR3 sequences, 43% of them seen only once. Germline values: CDR1 SGHAT, CDR2 FQNNGV. V was cut by 5 bases and J by 2 bases, with 11 bases left in between. The CDR3 has 14 residues. Turning to this clonotype: Its antigen remains unidentified.

V gene TRBV11-2 combines with J gene TRBJ2-3; D is perhaps TRBD2 (6 bases). The receptor comes from a girl aged 2-9 years with aplastic anemia, due to receive a stem cell transplant. Sequencing used PBMCs, obtained before TCRalphabeta/CD19-depleted stem cell transplant. The CDR3 DNA follows: TGTGCCAGCAGCGATACTAGCTACACAGATACGCAGTATTTT. Translated, it gives CASSDTSYTDTQYF.